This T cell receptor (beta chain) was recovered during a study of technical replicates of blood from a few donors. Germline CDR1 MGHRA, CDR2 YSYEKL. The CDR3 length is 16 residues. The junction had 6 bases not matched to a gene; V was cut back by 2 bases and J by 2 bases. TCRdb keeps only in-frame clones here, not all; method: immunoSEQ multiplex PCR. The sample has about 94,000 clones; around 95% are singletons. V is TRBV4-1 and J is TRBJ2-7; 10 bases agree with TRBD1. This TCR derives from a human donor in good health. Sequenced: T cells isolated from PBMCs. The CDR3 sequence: CASSQPQGTGAYEQYF. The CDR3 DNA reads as TGCGCCAGCAGCCAACCTCAGGGGACAGGGGCCTACGAGCAGTACTTC.